This T cell receptor (beta chain) was captured in a study of T cell clones after liver transplantation. Study-wide background: Third-party-reactive TCRbeta sequences from pre-transplant mixed lymphocyte reactions served as antigen-independent comparators.

The CDR3 runs to 16 residues. Germline V gives CDR1 SGDLS, CDR2 YYNGEE. Unmatched junction bases numbered 7, after V lost 4 bases and J lost 4 bases. TCRdb's table, derived via immunoSEQ multiplex PCR, lists solely in-frame clones and lacks some. Counted here are tens of thousands of clones, less than 85% occurring once; the ten biggest clones make up roughly 8%. The V gene is TRBV9, the J gene TRBJ2-5, with 13 bases that match TRBD2. This sequence originates from a human donor who received a liver transplant. The material was CD4+ T cells from blood, obtained before liver transplant. The CDR3 is CASSPRTSGSLETQYF. The CDR3, as DNA: TGTGCCAGCAGCCCCCGGACTAGCGGGAGCCTAGAGACCCAGTACTTC.